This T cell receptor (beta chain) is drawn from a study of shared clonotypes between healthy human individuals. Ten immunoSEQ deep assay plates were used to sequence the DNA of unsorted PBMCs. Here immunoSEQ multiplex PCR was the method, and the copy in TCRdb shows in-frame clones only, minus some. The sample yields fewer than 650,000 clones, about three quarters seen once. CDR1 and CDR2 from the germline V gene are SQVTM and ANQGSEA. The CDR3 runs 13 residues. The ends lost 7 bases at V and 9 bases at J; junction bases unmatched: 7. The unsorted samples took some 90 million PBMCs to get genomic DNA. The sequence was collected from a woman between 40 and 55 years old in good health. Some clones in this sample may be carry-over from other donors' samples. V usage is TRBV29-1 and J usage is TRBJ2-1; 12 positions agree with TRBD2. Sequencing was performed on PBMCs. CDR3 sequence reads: CSALTSGRSEQFF. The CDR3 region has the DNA TGCAGCGCTTTGACTAGCGGGAGAAGTGAGCAGTTCTTC.